The 9 T cell receptor beta chains presented below share a single source sample, sequenced in a study of cytomegalovirus exposure and HLA in healthy donors. Clones were sequenced by immunoSEQ multiplex PCR, and TCRdb holds only the in-frame ones, with some missing. Of approximately 59,000 clones in the sample, around 93% were seen once. The sample comprised PBMCs. These receptor sequences come from a woman between 18 and 29 years old in good health and CMV-seropositive.

V usage is TRBV5-6 and J usage is TRBJ1-3, with 9 bases lining up with TRBD1. With V trimmed by 0 bases and J by 4 bases, 5 bases remained unmatched. This CDR3 region has 16 residues. Germline V gene sequence: CDR1 SGHDT, CDR2 YYEEEE. CDR3 amino acids: CASSLEGQGAGNTIYF. The CDR3 DNA reads TGTGCCAGCAGCTTGGAGGGACAGGGTGCCGGAAACACCATATATTTT.

The chain combines TRBV5-6 with TRBJ1-2, with D perhaps TRBD1 (6 bases). Trimming shortened V by 3 bases and J by 8 bases, and 8 bases separated the two germline ends. CDR3 length equals 11 residues. The germline V gene has CDR1 SGHDT and CDR2 YYEEEE. The CDR3 sequence: CASSSGVGYTF. CDR3 DNA: TGTGCCAGCAGCTCAGGGGTAGGCTACACCTTC.

Sample share makes this clone medium-sized. The J gene is TRBJ2-2, the V gene TRBV7-9; 8 bases align to TRBD1. After removal of 3 bases from V and 3 bases from J, the junction contained 6 bases not matched to a gene. Per germline, CDR1 SEHNR and CDR2 FQNEAQ (reference sequence). CDR3 size: 16 residues. The CDR3, as DNA: TGTGCCAGCAGCTTTCGACAGGGGATAGACACCGGGGAGCTGTTTTTT. This sequence encodes CASSFRQGIDTGELFF.

This clone was observed once. V is TRBV10-3 and J is TRBJ1-2; 10 positions agree with TRBD1. CDR3 length: 16 residues. Trimming at V came to 4 bases and at J to 4 bases, leaving 9 bases not matched to a gene. From germline, CDR1 is ENHRY and CDR2 SYGVKD. The CDR3 sequence is CAISATGTGDGYGYTF. As DNA, the CDR3 is TGTGCCATCAGTGCCACCGGGACAGGGGACGGCTATGGCTACACCTTC.

The V call is TRBV5-1, the J call TRBJ1-2, with D possibly being TRBD1 (5 bases). The length of the CDR3 is 13 residues. The V gene's germline CDR1 is SGHRS and CDR2 YFSETQ. Between the trimmed V and J ends, which lost 0 bases and 10 bases, there was a span of 13 bases. In nucleotides, the CDR3 is TGCGCCAGCAGCTTGGAGGGGTTTAGGGACTACACCTTC. This translates into CASSLEGFRDYTF.

The rearrangement uses TRBV4-3 and TRBJ2-1; unclear D gene. Germline CDR1 and CDR2: LGHNA and YSLEER. The CDR3 runs to 15 residues. V lost 0 bases and J 4 bases, leaving 10 bases between the germline ends. CDR3 region: CASSQDGLEYNEQFF. Here the CDR3 DNA reads TGCGCCAGCAGCCAAGATGGTTTGGAGTACAATGAGCAGTTCTTC.

In its sample, this clone was seen a few times. The chain couples TRBV2 to TRBJ1-1, with unresolved D. Trimming left V 7 bases short and J 0 bases short, with 12 bases between. The CDR3 is 14 residues long. CDR1 is SNHLY and CDR2 is FYNNEI in the germline V gene. The CDR3 DNA reads as TGTGCCAGCATGGGCCGCCTATTGAACACTGAAGCTTTCTTT. It yields the protein CASMGRLLNTEAFF.

This CDR3 is CASSLSQGPGTEFYEQYF. DNA for the CDR3: TGTGCCAGCAGCTTATCTCAGGGTCCGGGGACAGAATTCTACGAGCAGTACTTC. J is TRBJ2-7 and V is TRBV7-9; 7 nucleotides agree with TRBD1. With 2 bases clipped from V and 3 bases from J, the junction kept 16 bases outside the gene matches. Germline values: CDR1 SEHNR, CDR2 FQNEAQ (reference sequence). The CDR3 loop spans 18 amino acids. Full variable domain (outside the CDR3, taken from reference TRBV7-9 and TRBJ2-7): DTGVSQNPRHKITKRGQNVTFRCDPISEHNRLYWYRQTLGQGPEFLTYFQNEAQLEKSRLLSDRFSAERPKGSFSTLEIQRTEQGDSAMYLCASSLSQGPGTEFYEQYFGPGTRLTVT.

The chain combines TRBV2 with TRBJ2-3, with D possibly matching TRBD2 (6 bases). In germline, CDR1 is SNHLY, CDR2 FYNNEI. CDR3 length: 16 amino acids. The V gene lost 2 bases and the J gene lost 2 bases, with 14 bases spanning the gap. Written as DNA, the CDR3 is TGTGCCAGCAGTGAAAGTGGGAGGAGGGTCACAGATACGCAGTATTTT. Translated, it gives CASSESGRRVTDTQYF.